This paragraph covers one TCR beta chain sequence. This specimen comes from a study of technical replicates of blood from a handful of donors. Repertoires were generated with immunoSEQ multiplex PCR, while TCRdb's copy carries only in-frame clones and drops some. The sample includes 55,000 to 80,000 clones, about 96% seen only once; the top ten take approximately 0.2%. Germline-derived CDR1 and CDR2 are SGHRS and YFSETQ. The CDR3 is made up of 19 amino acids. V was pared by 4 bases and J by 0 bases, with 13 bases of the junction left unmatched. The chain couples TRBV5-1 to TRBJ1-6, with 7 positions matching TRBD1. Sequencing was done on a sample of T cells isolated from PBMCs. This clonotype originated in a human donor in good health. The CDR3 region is CASSRARQGTNSYNSPLHF. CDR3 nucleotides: TGCGCCAGCAGCAGGGCCCGACAGGGAACGAACTCCTATAATTCACCCCTCCACTTT.